This TCR beta chain was obtained from a study of identical twins. The V end lost 6 bases, the J end lost 4 bases, and 8 bases lay between the germline ends. This CDR3 contains 12 residues. This clonotype was seen many times. Its specificity is unknown. Whole-study results and caveats: Within twin pairs, the out-of-frame alpha sequences they shared showed excess low generation probability. The models systematically underestimated how much out-of-frame TCR alpha was shared in monozygotic twins.

A template switching step contributed a universal primer site, while unique molecular identifiers were present in the cDNA. In TCRdb, the 5' RACE reads were re-called with MiXCR into one record per CDR3 protein. The data contain 500,000 or so distinct CDR3 sequences, roughly an eighth of them singletons. The same sample was also studied in work on yellow fever vaccine responses in identical twins.

The specimen sequenced was CD4+ T cells sorted from blood. The chain combines TRBV12-3 or TRBV12-4 with TRBJ2-3; D is undetermined. This receptor was obtained from a woman younger than 35 in good health. The CDR3 is CASSRRADTQYF. The CDR3 nucleotides read TGTGCCAGCAGCCGTAGAGCAGATACGCAGTATTTT.